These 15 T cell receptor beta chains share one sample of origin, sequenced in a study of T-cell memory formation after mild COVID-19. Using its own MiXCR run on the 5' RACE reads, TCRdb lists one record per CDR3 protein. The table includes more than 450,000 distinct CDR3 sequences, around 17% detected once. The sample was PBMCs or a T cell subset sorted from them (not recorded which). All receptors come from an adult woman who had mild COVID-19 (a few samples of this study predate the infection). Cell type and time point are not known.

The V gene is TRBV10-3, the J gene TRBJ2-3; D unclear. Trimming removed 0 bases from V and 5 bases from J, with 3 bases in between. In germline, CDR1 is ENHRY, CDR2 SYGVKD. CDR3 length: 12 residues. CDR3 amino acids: CAISESQDTQYF. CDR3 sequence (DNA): TGTGCCATCAGTGAGTCTCAAGATACGCAGTATTTT.

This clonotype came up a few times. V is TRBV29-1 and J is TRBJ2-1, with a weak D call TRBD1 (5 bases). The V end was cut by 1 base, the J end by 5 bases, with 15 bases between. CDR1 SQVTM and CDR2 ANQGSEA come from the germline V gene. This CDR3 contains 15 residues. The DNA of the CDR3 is TGCAGCGTTGAAGTAGGAAAGGACACCGACAATGAGCAGTTCTTC. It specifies CSVEVGKDTDNEQFF.

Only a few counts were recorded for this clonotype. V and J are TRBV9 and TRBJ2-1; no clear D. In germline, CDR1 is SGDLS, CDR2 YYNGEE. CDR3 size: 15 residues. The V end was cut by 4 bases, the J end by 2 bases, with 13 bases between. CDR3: CASSPSTETYNEQFF. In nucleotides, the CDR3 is TGTGCCAGCAGCCCCTCAACGGAGACCTACAATGAGCAGTTCTTC. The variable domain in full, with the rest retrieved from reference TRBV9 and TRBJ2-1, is DSGVTQTPKHLITATGQRVTLRCSPRSGDLSVYWYQQSLDQGLQFLIQYYNGEERAKGNILERFSAQQFPDLHSELNLSSLELGDSALYFCASSPSTETYNEQFFGPGTRLTVL.

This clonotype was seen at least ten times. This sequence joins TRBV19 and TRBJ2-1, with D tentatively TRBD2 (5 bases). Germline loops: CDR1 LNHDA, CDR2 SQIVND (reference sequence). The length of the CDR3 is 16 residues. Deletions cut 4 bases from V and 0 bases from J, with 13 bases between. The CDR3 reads CASSKEASSSYNEQFF. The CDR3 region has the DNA TGTGCCAGTAGTAAGGAGGCTAGCAGCTCCTACAATGAGCAGTTCTTC.

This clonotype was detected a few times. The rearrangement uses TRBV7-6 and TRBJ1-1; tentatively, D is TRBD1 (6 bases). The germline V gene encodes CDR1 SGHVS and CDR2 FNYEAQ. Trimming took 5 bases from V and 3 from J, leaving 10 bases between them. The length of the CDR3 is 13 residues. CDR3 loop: CASSERGDTEAFF. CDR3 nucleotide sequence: TGTGCCAGCAGCGAAAGGGGGGACACTGAAGCTTTCTTT.

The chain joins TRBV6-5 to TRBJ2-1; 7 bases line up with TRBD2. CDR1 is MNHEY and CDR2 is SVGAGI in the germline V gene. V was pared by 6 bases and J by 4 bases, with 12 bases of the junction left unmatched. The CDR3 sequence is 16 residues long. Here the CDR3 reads CASSPGGRGSYNEQFF. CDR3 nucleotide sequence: TGTGCCAGCAGCCCGGGCGGGCGCGGGAGTTACAATGAGCAGTTCTTC.

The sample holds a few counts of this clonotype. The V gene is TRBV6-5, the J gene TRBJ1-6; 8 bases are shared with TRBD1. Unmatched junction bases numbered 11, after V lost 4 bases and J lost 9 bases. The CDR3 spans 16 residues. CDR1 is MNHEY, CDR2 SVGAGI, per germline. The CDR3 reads CASSFGQGVGSSPLHF. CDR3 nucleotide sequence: TGTGCCAGCAGTTTCGGACAGGGTGTAGGTAGTTCACCCCTCCACTTT.

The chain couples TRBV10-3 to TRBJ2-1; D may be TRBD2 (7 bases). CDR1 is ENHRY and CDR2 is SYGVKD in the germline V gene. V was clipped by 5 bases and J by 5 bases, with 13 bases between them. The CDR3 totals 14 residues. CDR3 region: CAISNRGADNEQFF. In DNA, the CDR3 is TGTGCCATCAGTAATCGGGGGGCGGACAATGAGCAGTTCTTC.

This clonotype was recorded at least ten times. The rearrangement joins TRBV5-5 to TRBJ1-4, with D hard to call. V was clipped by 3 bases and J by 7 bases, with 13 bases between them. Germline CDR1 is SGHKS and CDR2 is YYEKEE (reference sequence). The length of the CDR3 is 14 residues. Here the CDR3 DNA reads TGTGCCAGCAGCTACGAGGGAACGGGTGAAAAACTGTTTTTT. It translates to CASSYEGTGEKLFF.

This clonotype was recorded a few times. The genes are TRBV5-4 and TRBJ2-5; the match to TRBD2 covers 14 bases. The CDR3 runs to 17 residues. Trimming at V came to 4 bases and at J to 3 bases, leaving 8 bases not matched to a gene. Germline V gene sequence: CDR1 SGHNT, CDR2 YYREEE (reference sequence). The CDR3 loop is CASSGTSGGTWEETQYF. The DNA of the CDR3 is TGTGCCAGCAGCGGGACTAGCGGGGGCACCTGGGAAGAGACCCAGTACTTC.

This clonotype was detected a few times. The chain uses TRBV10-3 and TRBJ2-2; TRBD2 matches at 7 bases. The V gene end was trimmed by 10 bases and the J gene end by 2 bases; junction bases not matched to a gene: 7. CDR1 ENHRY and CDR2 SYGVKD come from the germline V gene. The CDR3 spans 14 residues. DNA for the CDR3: TGTGCCACCCGACGGGGGGAAAACACCGGGGAGCTGTTTTTT. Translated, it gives CATRRGENTGELFF.

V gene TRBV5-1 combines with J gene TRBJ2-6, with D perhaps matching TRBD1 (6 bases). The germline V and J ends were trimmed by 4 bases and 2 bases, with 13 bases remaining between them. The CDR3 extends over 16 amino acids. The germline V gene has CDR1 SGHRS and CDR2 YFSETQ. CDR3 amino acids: CASSRQEITGANVLTF. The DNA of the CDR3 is TGCGCCAGCAGCCGACAGGAAATAACTGGGGCCAACGTCCTGACTTTC.

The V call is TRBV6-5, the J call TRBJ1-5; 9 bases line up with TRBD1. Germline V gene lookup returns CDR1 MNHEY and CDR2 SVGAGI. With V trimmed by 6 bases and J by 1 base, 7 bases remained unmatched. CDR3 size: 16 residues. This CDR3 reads CASRDRGGVSNQPQHF. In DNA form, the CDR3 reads TGTGCCAGCAGGGACAGGGGTGGGGTAAGCAATCAGCCCCAGCATTTT.

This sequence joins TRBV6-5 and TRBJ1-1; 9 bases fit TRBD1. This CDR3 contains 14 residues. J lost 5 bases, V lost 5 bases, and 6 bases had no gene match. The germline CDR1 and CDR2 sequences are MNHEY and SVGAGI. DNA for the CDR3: TGTGCCAGCAGTCCCGGGGACAGGGTGACTGAAGCTTTCTTT. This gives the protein CASSPGDRVTEAFF.

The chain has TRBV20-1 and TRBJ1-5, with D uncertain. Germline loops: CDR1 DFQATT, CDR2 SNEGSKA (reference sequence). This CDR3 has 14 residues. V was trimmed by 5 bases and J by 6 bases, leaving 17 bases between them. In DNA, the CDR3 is TGCAGTGCTGGTAGACATGGGCCCGGTCAGCCCCAGCATTTT. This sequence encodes CSAGRHGPGQPQHF.